The 15 T cell receptor beta chains listed next were all sequenced from one sample in a study of blood T cell repertoires in COVID-19. Some clones are missing from TCRdb's copy, which holds only in-frame ones; the method was immunoSEQ multiplex PCR. Among about 360,000 clones listed, over 65% were seen once. Specimen: peripheral blood. The receptors here all came from a human donor with acute or convalescent COVID-19. The donor label of this sample is uncertain.

This clone was observed a few times. The V gene is TRBV5-6, the J gene TRBJ2-3, with 8 nucleotides matching TRBD1. The CDR3 runs to 15 residues. J was trimmed by 7 bases and V by 5 bases; bases with no gene match: 12. From germline, CDR1 is SGHDT and CDR2 YYEEEE. The DNA of the CDR3 is TGTGCCAGCAGGGAAGCCTTCCAGGGGGCACATACGCAGTATTTT. Residues: CASREAFQGAHTQYF.

V usage is TRBV19 and J usage is TRBJ1-6, with D uncertain. Trimming cost V 3 bases and J 8 bases, with 8 bases left between them. This CDR3 has 13 residues. The V gene's germline CDR1 is LNHDA and CDR2 SQIVND (reference sequence). The CDR3 DNA reads as TGTGCCAGTAGTATTACGCAGGATTCACCCCTCCACTTT. Its translation: CASSITQDSPLHF.

The chain combines TRBV4-2 with TRBJ1-2; 12 nucleotides agree with TRBD1. V shed 2 bases and J 4 bases; nucleotides not matched to a gene: 8. The CDR3 spans 17 residues. CDR1 is LGHNA and CDR2 is YNFKEQ in the germline V gene. This CDR3 is CASSQPGQGALAYGYTF. DNA of the CDR3: TGTGCCAGCAGCCAACCGGGACAGGGGGCTCTAGCCTATGGCTACACCTTC.

The chain links TRBV30 to TRBJ2-5; 7 bases align to TRBD2. CDR1 is GTSNPN, CDR2 SVGIG, per germline (reference sequence). The CDR3 is 14 amino acids. The junction had 4 bases not matched to a gene; V was cut back by 2 bases and J by 1 base. The CDR3 sequence is CAWSLSSGQETQYF. The CDR3 DNA sequence: TGTGCCTGGAGTCTGTCTAGCGGCCAAGAGACCCAGTACTTC.

The chain carries TRBV3-1 (or the pseudogene TRBV3-2) and TRBJ2-7; D not resolved. The CDR3 has 13 residues. V was pared by 1 base and J by 3 bases, with 7 bases between. The germline gives CDR1 LGHDT, CDR2 YNNKEL (reference sequence). The CDR3 nucleotides are TGTGCCAGCAGCCAAGGACACAGCTACGAGCAGTACTTC. As protein: CASSQGHSYEQYF.

The J gene is TRBJ1-5, the V gene TRBV6-6; TRBD1 is a possible D gene (6 bases). CDR3 length: 13 residues. Trimming removed 8 bases at V and 3 bases at J, with 11 bases between. Germline V lookup: CDR1 MNHNY, CDR2 SVGAGI (reference sequence). DNA of the CDR3: TGTGCCAGCGGGGGCCAACTCAATCAGCCCCAGCATTTT. Its protein is CASGGQLNQPQHF.

The CDR3 loop is CASSYSAGTGGNTQYF. The CDR3 bases are TGTGCCAGCAGTTACTCAGCCGGGACAGGGGGAAATACGCAGTATTTT. This chain connects TRBV6-6 to TRBJ2-3, with 11 positions matching TRBD1. The germline CDR1 and CDR2 sequences are MNHNY and SVGAGI (reference sequence). Unmatched junction bases numbered 6, after V lost 0 bases and J lost 7 bases. The CDR3 sequence is 16 residues long.

This chain links TRBV6-8 with TRBJ1-2; D is possibly TRBD1 (5 bases). Per the germline V gene, CDR1 is MNHGY and CDR2 is SAAAGT. The CDR3 loop spans 15 amino acids. Trimming took off 5 bases at V and 4 bases at J, with 17 bases between the two ends. The CDR3 DNA sequence: TGTGCCAGCAGTCATCCGGAGGGCCAGGGCTATGGCTACACCTTC. It yields the protein CASSHPEGQGYGYTF.

V is TRBV7-9 and J is TRBJ1-2; TRBD1 agrees at 9 bases. V trimming: 5 bases; J trimming: 6 bases; junction bases outside the gene matches: 16. The CDR3 consists of 17 residues. Per germline, CDR1 SEHNR and CDR2 FQNEAQ (reference sequence). CDR3 amino acids: CASSTQSSRDRVNGYTF. The CDR3 DNA reads TGTGCCAGCAGCACTCAATCTTCTCGGGACAGGGTTAATGGCTACACCTTC.

V gene TRBV11-2 combines with J gene TRBJ1-3; maybe TRBD1 (6 bases). The V end was cut by 5 bases, the J end by 3 bases, with 20 bases between. CDR3 length: 17 amino acids. The V gene's germline CDR1 is SGHAT and CDR2 FQNNGV. The CDR3 sequence: CASSPPGHYIIGNTIYF. DNA of the CDR3: TGTGCCAGCAGCCCACCGGGACACTACATTATTGGAAACACCATATATTTT.

This clone was seen once. The chain joins TRBV7-9 to TRBJ1-6; TRBD1 agrees at 10 bases. Germline-derived CDR1 and CDR2 are SEHNR and FQNEAQ (reference sequence). This CDR3 has 14 amino acids. With V trimmed by 5 bases and J by 9 bases, 4 bases remained unmatched. For the CDR3, the DNA is TGTGCCAGCAGCCCATGGACAGGGGGTTCACCCCTCCACTTT. Amino acids: CASSPWTGGSPLHF.

CDR3 bases: TGTGCCAGCAGTCTTATAGCGGGGGGCACCACAGATACGCAGTATTTT. This gives the protein CASSLIAGGTTDTQYF. This chain connects TRBV28 to TRBJ2-3; 10 bases match TRBD2. From germline, CDR1 is MDHEN and CDR2 SYDVKM. The V gene end was trimmed by 5 bases and the J gene end by 2 bases; junction bases not matched to a gene: 7. The CDR3 covers 16 residues.

The gene calls are TRBV27 and TRBJ2-6; 8 nucleotides match TRBD1. The germline gives CDR1 MNHEY, CDR2 SMNVEV (reference sequence). The CDR3 length is 18 residues. Trimming took 5 bases from V and 0 from J; bases not matched to a gene: 9. The CDR3 sequence is CASSHSRGTGSGANVLTF. The CDR3 bases are TGTGCCAGCAGTCACTCTCGCGGGACAGGCTCTGGGGCCAACGTCCTGACTTTC.

This chain links TRBV5-6 with TRBJ1-2; 7 positions agree with TRBD1. The germline gives CDR1 SGHDT, CDR2 YYEEEE. V was clipped by 0 bases and J by 7 bases; unmatched bases: 3. The length of the CDR3 is 13 residues. The CDR3 region has the DNA TGTGCCAGCAGCTTGGAGGGGGCGGGTGGCTACACCTTC. It yields the protein CASSLEGAGGYTF.

This clone was found once. The chain is built from TRBV11-2 and TRBJ1-1, with TRBD1 matching over 8 bases. V lost 5 bases, J lost 6 bases, and 11 bases stayed unmatched. The CDR3 spans 15 residues. Germline-derived CDR1 and CDR2 are SGHAT and FQNNGV. The CDR3 bases are TGTGCCAGCAGCCTCGTGACAGGGGTGACTGCTGAAGCTTTCTTT. It specifies CASSLVTGVTAEAFF.